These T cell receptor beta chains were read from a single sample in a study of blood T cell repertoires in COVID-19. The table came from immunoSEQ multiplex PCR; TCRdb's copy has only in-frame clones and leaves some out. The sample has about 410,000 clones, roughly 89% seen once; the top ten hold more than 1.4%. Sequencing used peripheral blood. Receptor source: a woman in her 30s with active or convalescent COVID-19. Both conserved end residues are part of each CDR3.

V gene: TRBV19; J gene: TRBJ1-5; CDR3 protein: CASSQRRTQGSYQPQHF
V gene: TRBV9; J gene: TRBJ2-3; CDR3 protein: CASSVLRGDTDTQYF
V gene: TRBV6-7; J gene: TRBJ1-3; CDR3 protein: CASSYPQRTGAADTIYF
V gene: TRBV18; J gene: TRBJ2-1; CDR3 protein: CASSRQASSYNEQFF
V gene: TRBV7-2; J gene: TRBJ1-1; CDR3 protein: CASSVTGLNTEAFF
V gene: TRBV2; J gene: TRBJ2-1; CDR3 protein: CATQGTSGNEQFF
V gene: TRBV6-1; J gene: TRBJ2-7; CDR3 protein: CASSERVTSGSLYEQYF
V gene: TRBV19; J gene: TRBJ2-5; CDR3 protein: CASSMDRAFQETQYF
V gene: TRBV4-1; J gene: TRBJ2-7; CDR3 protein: CASSPTPGLVYEQYF
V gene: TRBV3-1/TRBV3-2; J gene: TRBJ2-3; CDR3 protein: CASSQELAGGPVTDTQYF
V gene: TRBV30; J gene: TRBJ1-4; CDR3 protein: CAWSVVGEGEKLFF
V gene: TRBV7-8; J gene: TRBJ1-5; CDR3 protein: CASSFSEAINQPQHF
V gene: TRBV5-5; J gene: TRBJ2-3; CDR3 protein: CASEGGAYTDTQYF
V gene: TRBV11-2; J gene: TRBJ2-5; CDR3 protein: CASSPGQGGRETQYF
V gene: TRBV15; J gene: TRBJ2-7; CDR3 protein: CATSSVRETYEQYF
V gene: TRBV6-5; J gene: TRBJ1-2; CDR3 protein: CATSVDRRDGYTF
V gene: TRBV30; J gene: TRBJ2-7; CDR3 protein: CAWSVRGSYEQYF
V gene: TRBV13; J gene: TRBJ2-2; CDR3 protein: CASSPPPDSYNTGELFF
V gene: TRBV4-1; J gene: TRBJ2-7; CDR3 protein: CASSQGTAGGREQYF
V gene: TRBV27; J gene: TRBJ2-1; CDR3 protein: CASSSLGLAGVEQFF
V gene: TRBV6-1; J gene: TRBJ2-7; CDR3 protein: CASSEFGQGPYEQYF
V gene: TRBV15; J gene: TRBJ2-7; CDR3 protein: CATSMDRDETYEQYF
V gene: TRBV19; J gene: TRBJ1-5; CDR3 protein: CASSIQQGDNQPQHF
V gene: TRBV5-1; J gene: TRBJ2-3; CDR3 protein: CASSISDVTDTQYF
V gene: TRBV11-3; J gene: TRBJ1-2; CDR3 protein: CASSPKWRTDGNYGYTF
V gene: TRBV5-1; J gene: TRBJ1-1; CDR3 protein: CASSSGTGMNTEAFF
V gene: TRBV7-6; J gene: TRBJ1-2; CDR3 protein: CASSLTDQGAIGYTF
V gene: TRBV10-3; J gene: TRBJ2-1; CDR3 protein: CAIGLAVSYNEQFF
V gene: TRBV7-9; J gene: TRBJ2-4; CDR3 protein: CASSLGGGIQYF
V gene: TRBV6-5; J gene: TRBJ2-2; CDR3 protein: CASSFLAGAGTGELFF
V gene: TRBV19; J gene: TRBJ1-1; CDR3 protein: CASSSPPTGHTEAFF
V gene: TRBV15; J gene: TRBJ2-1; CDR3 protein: CATSRERGSYNEQFF
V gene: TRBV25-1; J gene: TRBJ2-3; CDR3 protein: CASSVTSTDTQYF
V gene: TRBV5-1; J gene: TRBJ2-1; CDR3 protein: CASSWIAGTATNEQFF
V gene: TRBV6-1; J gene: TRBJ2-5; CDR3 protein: CASSDLAGEQETQYF
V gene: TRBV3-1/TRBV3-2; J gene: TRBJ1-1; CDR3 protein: CASSRKERRDREAFF
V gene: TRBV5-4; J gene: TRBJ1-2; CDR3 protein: CASSQGQGQYGYTF
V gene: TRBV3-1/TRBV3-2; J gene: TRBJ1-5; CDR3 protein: CASSPGQGTSSTNQPQHF
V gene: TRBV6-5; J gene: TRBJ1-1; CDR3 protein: CASSYSAGGLIKAFF
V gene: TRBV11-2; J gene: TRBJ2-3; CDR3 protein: CASSPSLALLTDTQYF
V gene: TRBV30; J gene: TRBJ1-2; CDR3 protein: CAWSVQGATNYGYTF
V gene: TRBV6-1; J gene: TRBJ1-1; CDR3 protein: CASRTGTEAFF
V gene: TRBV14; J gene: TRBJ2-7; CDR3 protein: CASSHPGAPYEQYF
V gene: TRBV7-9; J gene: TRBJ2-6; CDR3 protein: CASSPTGGLVLTF
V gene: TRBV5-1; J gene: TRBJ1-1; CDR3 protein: CASSLGTGDTEAFF
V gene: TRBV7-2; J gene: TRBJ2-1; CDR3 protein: CASSLIQGADEQFF
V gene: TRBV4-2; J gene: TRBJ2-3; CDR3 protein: CASSQDLLAIDTQYF
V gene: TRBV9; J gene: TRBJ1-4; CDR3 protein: CASSVEEGRDEKLFF
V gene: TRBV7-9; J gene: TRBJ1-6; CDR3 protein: CASSQGQRGSPLHF
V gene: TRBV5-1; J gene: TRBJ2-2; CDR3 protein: CASSPQGAPGELFF
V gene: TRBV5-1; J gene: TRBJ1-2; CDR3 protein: CASSLEVTRKSYTF